A selection of T cell receptor beta chains follows, all from one sample in a study of regulatory T cells in long-lasting Graves disease. TCRdb independently ran MiXCR on the multiplex PCR reads; one entry per CDR3 protein. The repertoire holds a few hundred thousand distinct CDR3 sequences, with around 20% as singletons. The sample in question was peripheral blood mononuclear cells (PBMCs), obtained when the disease was refractory, from a patient treated with antithyroid drugs. The receptor set was obtained from a female donor with Graves disease. The CDR3 runs from the conserved cysteine through the conserved F or W. The D gene is left open where the match is weak. Where a row states a size, it is once, few, many or the class of an expanded clone; other rows omit it.

>-|TRBV7-2|-|TRBJ2-3
TGTGCCAGCAGCTTAGCACAGGGACGGCACGGTACGCAGTATTTT
CASSLAQGRHGTQYF
>many|TRBV20-1|-|TRBJ1-2
TGCAGTGCCCGGAGGGGGGCCGAGGGCTACACCTTC
CSARRGAEGYTF
>many|TRBV29-1|-|TRBJ1-1
TGCAGCGTTGAAAACGGCGCTGAAGCTTTCTTT
CSVENGAEAFF
>-|TRBV15|TRBD1|TRBJ1-4
TGTGCCACCAGCAGAGGGGACAGGGGGCGGGAGGAAAAACTGTTTTTT
CATSRGDRGREEKLFF
>-|TRBV29-1|-|TRBJ2-7
TGCAGCGTTGAGGAGGGGACCTACGAGCAGTACTTC
CSVEEGTYEQYF
>few|TRBV7-9|-|TRBJ2-2
TGTGCCAGCAGCTTACGGGCTACAGGATACACCGGGGAGCTGTTTTTT
CASSLRATGYTGELFF
>-|TRBV19|TRBD1|TRBJ1-1
TGTGCCAGTAGTTCAGACCGGGACAGCCAACTGTTCATGAACACTGAAGCTTTCTTT
CASSSDRDSQLFMNTEAFF
>-|TRBV3-1|-|TRBJ2-2
TGTGCCAGCAGCCAAAGGTTGGGAATCACCGGGGAGCTGTTTTTT
CASSQRLGITGELFF
>-|TRBV11-2|-|TRBJ2-7
TGTGCCAGCAGCTCGGGGCGGTACGAGCAGTACTTC
CASSSGRYEQYF
>-|TRBV12-3/TRBV12-4|-|TRBJ1-3
TGTGCCAGCAGTTTAATCGATAGGCACACCATATATTTT
CASSLIDRHTIYF
>-|TRBV30|TRBD1|TRBJ1-1
TGTGCCTGGAGGGAGGGACAGGGGGGAAGAGCTTTCTTT
CAWREGQGGRAFF
>-|TRBV20-1|TRBD2|TRBJ2-7
TGCAGTGCTAGAGGTTTTAGCGGGAGTTCCTACGAGCAGTACTTC
CSARGFSGSSYEQYF
>-|TRBV27|-|TRBJ1-2
TGTGCCAGCAGTTTAGCGACCCCCCCCAACTATGGCTACACCTTC
CASSLATPPNYGYTF
>once|TRBV28|-|TRBJ1-5
TGTGCCAGCAGTTTGGGGAGGAGACGGGGGCCCCAGCATTTT
CASSLGRRRGPQHF
>many|TRBV7-3|-|TRBJ2-5
TGTGCCAGCAGCCGCGACGGTCAAGAGACCCAGTACTTC
CASSRDGQETQYF
>-|TRBV9|-|TRBJ2-2
TGTGCCTGCAGCCGAGGGCGGGTGAACACCGGGGAGCTGTTTTTT
CACSRGRVNTGELFF
>many|TRBV28|-|TRBJ1-2
TGTGCCAGCAGTTTCGGTCCCAGGGATGGCTACACCTTC
CASSFGPRDGYTF
>few|TRBV6-2/TRBV6-3|-|TRBJ1-1
TGTGCCAGCAGTTGGGAAACAGGGCTTGCTGGAGCTTTCTTT
CASSWETGLAGAFF
>-|TRBV24-1|TRBD1|TRBJ2-5
TGTGCCACTCGACAGGGGGCGAAGGAGACCCAGTACTTC
CATRQGAKETQYF
>many|TRBV11-2|-|TRBJ1-1
TGTGCCAGCAGCGTACGACTCTCTGAAGCTTTCTTT
CASSVRLSEAFF
>few|TRBV29-1|-|TRBJ1-2
TGCAGCGTGACATACAGCTATGGCTACACCTTC
CSVTYSYGYTF
>-|TRBV20-1|TRBD1|TRBJ1-1
TGCAGTACTAGGGGGACAGGGTACACTGAAGCTTTCTTC
CSTRGTGYTEAFF
>many|TRBV5-1|TRBD1|TRBJ2-7
TGCGCCAGCAGCCTAGCCGGGACAGGGGATTTGTACGAGCAGTACTTC
CASSLAGTGDLYEQYF
>-|TRBV6-1|-|TRBJ2-1
TGTGCCAGCAGCCCTAGGACTAACGACCTCCCGAGCTCCTACAATGAGCAGTTCTTC
CASSPRTNDLPSSYNEQFF
>few|TRBV7-3|TRBD2|TRBJ2-1
TGTGCCAGCAGCCTAGGACTAGCGGGATTCTCGGGAGAGCAGTTCTTC
CASSLGLAGFSGEQFF
>many|TRBV2|-|TRBJ1-1
TGTGCCAGCAGTGGGACAGATGGGATGAACACTGAAGCTTTCTTT
CASSGTDGMNTEAFF
>-|TRBV6-1|TRBD1|TRBJ2-7
TGTGCCAGCTCACCAGGGACAGGGACGACCTGCGAGCAGTACTTC
CASSPGTGTTCEQYF
>many|TRBV7-2|TRBD1|TRBJ2-5
TGTGCCAGCAGCTTAGGGGGACAGGAAGAGACCCAGTACTTC
CASSLGGQEETQYF
>-|TRBV18|-|TRBJ1-2
TGTGCCGGCTCACCAGGCGCGGGCTACACCTTC
CAGSPGAGYTF
>many|TRBV20-1|TRBD2|TRBJ2-5
TGCAGTGCTAGAGGCCTGAGCGGGAGCAGTGGGACCCAGTACTTC
CSARGLSGSSGTQYF
>-|TRBV19|-|TRBJ1-5
TGTGCCAGTAGTAGGGGACGGTATAGCAATCAGCCCCAGCATTTT
CASSRGRYSNQPQHF
>many|TRBV2|-|TRBJ1-6
TGTGCCAGCAGTGAAGGCCCTACCTTTAATTCACCCCTCCACTTT
CASSEGPTFNSPLHF
>-|TRBV4-1|TRBD1|TRBJ1-2
TGCGCCAGCAGCCAAGACCCAGGGGGCTATGGCTACACCTTC
CASSQDPGGYGYTF
>-|TRBV6-2/TRBV6-3|TRBD1|TRBJ2-3
TGTGCCAGCACACCGGGACAGAAGTTAGATACGCAGTATTTT
CASTPGQKLDTQYF
>many|TRBV3-1|-|TRBJ1-1
TGTGCCAGCAGCCAGAACCCGAACACTGAAGCTTTCTTT
CASSQNPNTEAFF
>many|TRBV2|-|TRBJ1-5
TGTGCCAGCAGCCTGGACGTCCAGAATCAGCCCCAGCATTTT
CASSLDVQNQPQHF
>many|TRBV28|-|TRBJ2-5
TGTGCCAGCAGTTACGGCATACAAGAGACCCAGTACTTC
CASSYGIQETQYF
>-|TRBV30|-|TRBJ2-7
TGTGCCTGGAGTCCTCCGGACGGGACCTACGAGCAGTACTTC
CAWSPPDGTYEQYF
>-|TRBV5-1|TRBD1|TRBJ1-3
TGCGCCAGCAGGCGGACAGGGGCCTTCTCTGGAAACACCATATATTTT
CASRRTGAFSGNTIYF
>few|TRBV6-1|-|TRBJ1-5
TGTGCCAGCAGTCCGTGGACAGATAGCAATCAGCCCCAGCATTTT
CASSPWTDSNQPQHF
>few|TRBV19|-|TRBJ1-5
TGTGCCAGTAGCACCGGACAGAATAGTAATCAGCCCCAGCATTTT
CASSTGQNSNQPQHF
>-|TRBV20-1|-|TRBJ1-5
TGCAGTGCGATACCCTATGGGGGGGCTAGTGTTATGAGCAATCAGCCCCAGCATTTT
CSAIPYGGASVMSNQPQHF
>many|TRBV28|-|TRBJ1-2
TGTGCCAGCAGTTTTAGGGGATCCCAAGGCTACACCTTC
CASSFRGSQGYTF
>many|TRBV6-1|-|TRBJ1-1
TGTGCCAGCACCCCTGGAGGGTTCACTGAAGCTTTCTTT
CASTPGGFTEAFF
>many|TRBV3-1|-|TRBJ1-2
TGTGCCAGCAGCCAGGGCCAGGGACATGGCTACACCTTC
CASSQGQGHGYTF
>-|TRBV7-9|TRBD2|TRBJ2-3
TGTGCCAGCAGCTTAGTGGGGACTAGCGGGAGGGGCGCAGATACGCAGTATTTT
CASSLVGTSGRGADTQYF
>-|TRBV4-2|-|TRBJ1-1
TGTGCCAGCAGCAAAGATATGAACACTGAAGCTTTCTTT
CASSKDMNTEAFF
>-|TRBV7-9|-|TRBJ2-7
TGTGCCAGCAGCTTCAGGGGCGGAACCTACGAGCAGTACTTC
CASSFRGGTYEQYF